This T cell receptor (beta chain) was profiled in a study of T cell repertoires in cytomegalovirus infection. About the research overall: Both a matching HLA type and CMV infection were indicated by public TCR beta signatures.

TCRdb recomputed calls from the reads with MiXCR, one row per CDR3 protein. In the table there are approximately 190,000 distinct CDR3 sequences, approximately 30% of which are singletons. Concerning this clonotype itself: As yet, its antigen is unknown.

The V gene end was trimmed by 4 bases and the J gene end by 5 bases; junction bases not matched to a gene: 8. Germline V gene sequence: CDR1 SGHDN, CDR2 FVKESK. The CDR3 runs 16 residues. Findings and caveats of the study: The ex vivo response was dominated by HLA-C-restricted CMV-specific TCR beta clonotypes.

The chain links TRBV14 to TRBJ2-2, with TRBD1 matching over 9 bases. The sequenced sample was PBMCs. The TCR originated in a human donor in good health (CMV status not recorded). Some clones in this sample may be carry-over from other donors' samples. In nucleotides, the CDR3 is TGTGCCAGCAGCCGTTCCGGGACAGGGCGGACCGGGGAGCTGTTTTTT. It specifies CASSRSGTGRTGELFF. Looking up the rest from reference TRBV14 and TRBJ2-2 gives the full variable domain: EAGVTQFPSHSVIEKGQTVTLRCDPISGHDNLYWYRRVMGKEIKFLLHFVKESKQDESGMPNNRFLAERTGGTYSTLKVQPAELEDSGVYFCASSRSGTGRTGELFFGEGSRLTVL.